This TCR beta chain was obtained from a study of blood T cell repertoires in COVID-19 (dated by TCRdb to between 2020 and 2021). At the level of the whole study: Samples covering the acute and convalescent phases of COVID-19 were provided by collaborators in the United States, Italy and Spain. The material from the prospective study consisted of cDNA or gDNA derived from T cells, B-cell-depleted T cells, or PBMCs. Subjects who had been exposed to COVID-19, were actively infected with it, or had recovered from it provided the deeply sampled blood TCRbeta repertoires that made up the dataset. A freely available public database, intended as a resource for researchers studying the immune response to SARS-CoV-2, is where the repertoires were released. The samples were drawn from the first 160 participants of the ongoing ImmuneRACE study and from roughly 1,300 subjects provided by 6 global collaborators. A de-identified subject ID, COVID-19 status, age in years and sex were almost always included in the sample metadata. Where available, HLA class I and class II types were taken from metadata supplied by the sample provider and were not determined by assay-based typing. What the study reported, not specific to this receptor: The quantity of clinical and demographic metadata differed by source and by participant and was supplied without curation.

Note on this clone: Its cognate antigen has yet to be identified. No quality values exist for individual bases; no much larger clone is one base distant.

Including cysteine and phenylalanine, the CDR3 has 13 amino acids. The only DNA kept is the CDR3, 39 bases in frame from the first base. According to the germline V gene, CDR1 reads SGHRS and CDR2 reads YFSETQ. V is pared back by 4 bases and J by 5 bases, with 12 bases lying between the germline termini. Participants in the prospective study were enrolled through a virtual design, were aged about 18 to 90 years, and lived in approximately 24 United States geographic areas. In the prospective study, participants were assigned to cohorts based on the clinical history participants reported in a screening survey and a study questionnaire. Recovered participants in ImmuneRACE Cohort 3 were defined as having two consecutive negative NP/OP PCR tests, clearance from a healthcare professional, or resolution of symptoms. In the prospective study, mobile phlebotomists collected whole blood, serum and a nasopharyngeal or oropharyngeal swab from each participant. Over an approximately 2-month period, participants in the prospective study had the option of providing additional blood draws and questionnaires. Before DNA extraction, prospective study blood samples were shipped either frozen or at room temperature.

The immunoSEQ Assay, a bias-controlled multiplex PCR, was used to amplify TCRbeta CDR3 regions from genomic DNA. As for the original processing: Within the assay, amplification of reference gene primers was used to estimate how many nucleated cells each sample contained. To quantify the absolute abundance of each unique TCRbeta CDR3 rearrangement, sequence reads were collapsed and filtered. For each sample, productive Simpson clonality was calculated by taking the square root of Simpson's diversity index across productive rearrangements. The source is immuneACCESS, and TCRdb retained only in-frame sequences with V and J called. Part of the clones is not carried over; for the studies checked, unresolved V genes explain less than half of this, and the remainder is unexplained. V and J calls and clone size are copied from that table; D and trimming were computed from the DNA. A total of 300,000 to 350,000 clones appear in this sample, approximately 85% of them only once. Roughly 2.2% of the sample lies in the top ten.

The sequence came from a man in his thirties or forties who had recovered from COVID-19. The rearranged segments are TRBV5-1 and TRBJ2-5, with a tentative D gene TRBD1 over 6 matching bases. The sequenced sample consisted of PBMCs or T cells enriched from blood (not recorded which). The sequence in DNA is TGCGCCAGCAGCGTGACAGGCGATGAGACCCAGTACTTC. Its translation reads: CASSVTGDETQYF.